This TCR beta chain is drawn from a study of response to subunit inactivated influenza vaccine. The CDR3 length is 13 residues. Trimming cost V 1 base and J 1 base, with 4 bases left between them. CDR1 and CDR2 from the germline V gene are DFQATT and SNEGSKA (reference sequence). From the RT-PCR reads, TCRdb called clonotypes with MiXCR, one entry per CDR3 protein. This repertoire shows hundreds of thousands of distinct CDR3 sequences, approximately 14% found once; its top ten account for around 6.5%. Findings and limits, study-wide: Seasonal influenza vaccination, on each occasion, was suggested by the authors to recruit few new T cells.

The sample holds many counts of this clonotype. Its specificity is not known. The specimen comprised PBMCs from blood, sampled less than 15 days before vaccination. The genes are TRBV20-1 and TRBJ2-2; no clear D gene. This clonotype originated in a man aged 45-65 years who received an inactivated influenza vaccine. The CDR3 sequence is CSARGQNTGELFF. Here the CDR3 DNA reads TGCAGTGCTAGAGGACAGAACACCGGGGAGCTGTTTTTT.